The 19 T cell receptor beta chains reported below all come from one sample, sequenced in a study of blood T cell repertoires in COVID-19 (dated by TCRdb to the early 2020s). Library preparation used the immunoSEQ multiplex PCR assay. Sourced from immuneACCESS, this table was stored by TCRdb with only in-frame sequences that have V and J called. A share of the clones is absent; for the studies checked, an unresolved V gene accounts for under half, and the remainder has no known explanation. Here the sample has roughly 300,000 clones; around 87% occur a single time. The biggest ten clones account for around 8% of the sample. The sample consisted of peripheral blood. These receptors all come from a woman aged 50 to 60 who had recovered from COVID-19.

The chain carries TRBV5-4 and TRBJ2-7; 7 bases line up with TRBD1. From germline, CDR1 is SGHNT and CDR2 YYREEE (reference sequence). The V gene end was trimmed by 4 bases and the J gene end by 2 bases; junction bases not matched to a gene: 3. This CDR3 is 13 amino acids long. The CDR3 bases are TGTGCCAGCAGCCCGGGACAGCCCTACGAGCAGTACTTC. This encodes CASSPGQPYEQYF.

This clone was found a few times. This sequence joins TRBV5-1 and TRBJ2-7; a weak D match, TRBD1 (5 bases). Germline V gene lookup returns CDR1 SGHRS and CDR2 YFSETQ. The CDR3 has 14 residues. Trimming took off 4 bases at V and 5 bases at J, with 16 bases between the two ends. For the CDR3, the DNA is TGCGCCAGCAGCCTGGGGCAGGGAATCCACGAGCAGTACTTC. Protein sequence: CASSLGQGIHEQYF.

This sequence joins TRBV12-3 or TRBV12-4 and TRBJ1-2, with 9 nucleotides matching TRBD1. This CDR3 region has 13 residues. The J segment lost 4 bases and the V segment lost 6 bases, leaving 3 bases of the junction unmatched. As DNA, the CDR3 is TGTGCCAGCAGCCGGGACAGGGCCTATGGCTACACCTTC. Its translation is CASSRDRAYGYTF.

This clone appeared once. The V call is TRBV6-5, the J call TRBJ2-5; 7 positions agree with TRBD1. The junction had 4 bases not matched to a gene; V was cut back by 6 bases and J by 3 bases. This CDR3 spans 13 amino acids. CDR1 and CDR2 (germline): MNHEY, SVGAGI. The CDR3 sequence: CASRTTGEETQYF. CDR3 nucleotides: TGTGCCAGCAGAACCACAGGGGAAGAGACCCAGTACTTC.

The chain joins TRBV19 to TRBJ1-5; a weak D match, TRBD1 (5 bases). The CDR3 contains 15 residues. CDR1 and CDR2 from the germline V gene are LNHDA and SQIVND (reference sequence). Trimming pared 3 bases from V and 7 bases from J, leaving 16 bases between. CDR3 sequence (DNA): TGTGCCAGTAGTATTGGCCCAGGGAACGGACAGCCCCAGCATTTT. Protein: CASSIGPGNGQPQHF.

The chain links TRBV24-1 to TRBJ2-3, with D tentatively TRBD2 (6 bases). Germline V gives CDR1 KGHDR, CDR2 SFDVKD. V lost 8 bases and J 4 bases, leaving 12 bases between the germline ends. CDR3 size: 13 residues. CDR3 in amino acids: CATKGRGSDTQYF. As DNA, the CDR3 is TGTGCCACCAAGGGGCGGGGCTCAGATACGCAGTATTTT.

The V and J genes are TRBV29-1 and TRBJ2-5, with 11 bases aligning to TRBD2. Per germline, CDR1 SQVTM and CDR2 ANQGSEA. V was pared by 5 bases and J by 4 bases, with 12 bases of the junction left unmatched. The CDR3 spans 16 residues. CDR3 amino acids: CSVQGRTSGWRETQYF. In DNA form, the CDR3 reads TGCAGCGTTCAAGGAAGGACTAGCGGGTGGCGAGAGACCCAGTACTTC.

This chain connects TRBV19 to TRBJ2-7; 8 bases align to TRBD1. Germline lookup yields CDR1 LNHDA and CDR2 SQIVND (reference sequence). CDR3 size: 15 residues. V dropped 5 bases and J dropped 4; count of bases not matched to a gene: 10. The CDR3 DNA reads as TGTGCCAGTAGTGCTCGGCAGGGGGCTGGGTACGAGCAGTACTTC. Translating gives CASSARQGAGYEQYF.

CDR3 in DNA: TGTGCCAGCAGCCTACGGACAGGGGCGGACACTGAAGCTTTCTTT. It codes for CASSLRTGADTEAFF. The chain has TRBV7-9 and TRBJ1-1; 9 bases fit TRBD1. V lost 5 bases to trimming and J lost 3 bases; unmatched junction nucleotides: 7. Germline CDR1 SEHNR, CDR2 FQNEAQ (reference sequence). The CDR3 is 15 residues long.

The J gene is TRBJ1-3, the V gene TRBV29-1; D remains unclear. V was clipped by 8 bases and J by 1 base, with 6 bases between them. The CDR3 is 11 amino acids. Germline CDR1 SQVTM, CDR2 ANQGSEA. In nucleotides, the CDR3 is TGCAGCCAGAAGTCTGGAAACACCATATATTTT. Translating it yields CSQKSGNTIYF.

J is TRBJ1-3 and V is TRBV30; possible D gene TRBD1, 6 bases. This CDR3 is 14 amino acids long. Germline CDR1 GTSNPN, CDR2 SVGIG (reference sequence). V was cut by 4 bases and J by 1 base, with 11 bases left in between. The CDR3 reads CAWKGGGSGNTIYF. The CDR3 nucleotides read TGTGCCTGGAAAGGGGGAGGGTCTGGAAACACCATATATTTT.

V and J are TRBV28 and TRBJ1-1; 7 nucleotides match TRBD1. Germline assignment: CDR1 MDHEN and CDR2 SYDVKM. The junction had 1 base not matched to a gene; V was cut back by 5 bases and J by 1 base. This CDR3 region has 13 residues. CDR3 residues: CASSQGGNTEAFF. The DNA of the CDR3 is TGTGCCAGCAGTCAGGGGGGGAACACTGAAGCTTTCTTT.

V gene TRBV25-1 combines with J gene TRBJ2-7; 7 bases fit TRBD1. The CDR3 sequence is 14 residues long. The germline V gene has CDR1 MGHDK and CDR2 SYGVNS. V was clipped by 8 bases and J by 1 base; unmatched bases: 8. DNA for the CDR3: TGTGCCAGCGCAGAGACAGGGAGTTCCTACGAGCAGTACTTC. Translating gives CASAETGSSYEQYF.

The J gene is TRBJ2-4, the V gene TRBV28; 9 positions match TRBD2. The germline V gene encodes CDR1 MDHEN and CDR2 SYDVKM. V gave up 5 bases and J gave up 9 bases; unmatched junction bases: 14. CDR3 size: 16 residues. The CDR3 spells CASSLLAGVAGVIQYF. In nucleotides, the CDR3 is TGTGCCAGCAGTCTTTTAGCGGGAGTGGCCGGGGTCATTCAGTACTTC.

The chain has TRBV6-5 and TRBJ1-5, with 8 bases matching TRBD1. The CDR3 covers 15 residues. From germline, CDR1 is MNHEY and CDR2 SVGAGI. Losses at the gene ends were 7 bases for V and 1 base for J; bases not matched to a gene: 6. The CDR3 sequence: CASTSRTGSNQPQHF. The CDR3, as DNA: TGTGCCAGCACCTCCAGGACAGGGAGCAATCAGCCCCAGCATTTT.

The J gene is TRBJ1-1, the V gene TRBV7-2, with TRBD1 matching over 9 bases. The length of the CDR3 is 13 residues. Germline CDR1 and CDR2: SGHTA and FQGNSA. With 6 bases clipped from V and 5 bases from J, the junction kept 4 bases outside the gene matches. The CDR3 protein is CASRQTGGTEAFF. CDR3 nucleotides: TGTGCCAGCAGGCAGACAGGGGGAACTGAAGCTTTCTTT. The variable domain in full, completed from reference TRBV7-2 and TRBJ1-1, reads GAGVSQSPSNKVTEKGKDVELRCDPISGHTALYWYRQSLGQGLEFLIYFQGNSAPDKSGLPSDRFSAERTGGSVSTLTIQRTQQEDSAVYLCASRQTGGTEAFFGQGTRLTVV.

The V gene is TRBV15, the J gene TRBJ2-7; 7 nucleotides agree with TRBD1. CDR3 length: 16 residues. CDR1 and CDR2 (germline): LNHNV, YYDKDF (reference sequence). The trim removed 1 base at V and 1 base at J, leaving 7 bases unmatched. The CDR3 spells CATSRGADRRSYEQYF. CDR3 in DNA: TGTGCCACCAGCAGAGGGGCGGACAGGAGATCCTACGAGCAGTACTTC. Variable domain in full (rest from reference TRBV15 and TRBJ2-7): DAMVIQNPRYQVTQFGKPVTLSCSQTLNHNVMYWYQQKSSQAPKLLFHYYDKDFNNEADTPDNFQSRRPNTSFCFLDIRSPGLGDTAMYLCATSRGADRRSYEQYFGPGTRLTVT.

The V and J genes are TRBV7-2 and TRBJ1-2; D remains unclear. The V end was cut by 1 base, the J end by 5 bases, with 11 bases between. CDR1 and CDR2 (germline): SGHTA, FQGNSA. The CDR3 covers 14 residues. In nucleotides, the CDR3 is TGTGCCAGCAGCTTAGGGGGAGGGAGATATGGCTACACCTTC. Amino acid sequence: CASSLGGGRYGYTF.

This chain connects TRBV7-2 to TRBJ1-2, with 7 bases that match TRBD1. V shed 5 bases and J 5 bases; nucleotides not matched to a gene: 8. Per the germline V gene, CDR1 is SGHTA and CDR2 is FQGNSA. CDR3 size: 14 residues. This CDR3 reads CASSPQGRRYGYTF. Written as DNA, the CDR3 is TGTGCCAGCAGCCCACAGGGGCGTCGATATGGCTACACCTTC.